The 5 T cell receptor beta chains below come from one sample, sequenced in a study of T-cell memory formation after mild COVID-19. TCRdb passed the 5' RACE reads through MiXCR, listing each CDR3 protein once. Among around 260,000 distinct CDR3 sequences, 15% to 20% were seen once, and the ten largest hold approximately 23%. The sample was PBMCs or a T cell subset sorted from them (not recorded which). All receptors come from a man younger than 35 who had mild COVID-19 (a few samples of this study predate the infection). Cell type and time point are not known.

This clonotype has more than one count but fewer than ten. The chain's CDR3 is CASRGQGSYEQYF. In DNA, the CDR3 is TGTGCCAGCAGGGGACAGGGCTCCTACGAGCAGTACTTC. The chain links TRBV6-2 or TRBV6-3 to TRBJ2-7, with 9 bases fitting TRBD1. The V segment lost 6 bases and the J segment 0 bases; nucleotides outside the gene matches: 0. From germline, CDR1 is MNHEY and CDR2 SVGEGT. The CDR3 is 13 amino acids.

CDR3 protein: CASSSGTGDDYGYTF. The CDR3 DNA is TGTGCCAGCAGTTCCGGGACAGGGGATGACTATGGCTACACCTTC. The chain joins TRBV6-5 to TRBJ1-2; 10 bases fit TRBD1. After removal of 4 bases from V and 3 bases from J, the junction contained 5 bases not matched to a gene. Looked up from germline, CDR1 is MNHEY and CDR2 is SVGAGI. This CDR3 is built from 15 residues.

The chain has TRBV7-3 and TRBJ2-5, with TRBD2 matching over 9 bases. V was pared by 5 bases and J by 4 bases, with 8 bases of the junction left unmatched. This CDR3 is 15 amino acids long. The germline V gene has CDR1 SGHTA and CDR2 FQGTGA. CDR3 coding DNA: TGTGCCAGCAGCGCCGACGGGCGGGGGGGAGAGACCCAGTACTTC. It yields the protein CASSADGRGGETQYF.

This clonotype was seen only a few times. This sequence joins TRBV6-1 and TRBJ1-5; D not resolved. Germline V gene data show CDR1 as MNHNS and CDR2 as SASEGT. With 2 bases removed from V and 4 bases from J, the gap between germline ends came to 6 bases. This CDR3 contains 13 residues. CDR3: CASSEKSNQPQHF. The CDR3 DNA is TGTGCCAGCAGTGAAAAATCGAATCAGCCCCAGCATTTT.

The rearrangement uses TRBV6-5 and TRBJ1-6, with a weak D call TRBD1 (6 bases). The germline V and J ends were trimmed by 2 bases and 5 bases, with 10 bases remaining between them. Germline V CDR1 and CDR2: MNHEY, SVGAGI. The CDR3 spans 15 residues. CDR3 sequence reads: CASSYTGTNNSPLHF. The CDR3 DNA is TGTGCCAGCAGTTACACAGGGACAAATAATTCACCCCTCCACTTT.